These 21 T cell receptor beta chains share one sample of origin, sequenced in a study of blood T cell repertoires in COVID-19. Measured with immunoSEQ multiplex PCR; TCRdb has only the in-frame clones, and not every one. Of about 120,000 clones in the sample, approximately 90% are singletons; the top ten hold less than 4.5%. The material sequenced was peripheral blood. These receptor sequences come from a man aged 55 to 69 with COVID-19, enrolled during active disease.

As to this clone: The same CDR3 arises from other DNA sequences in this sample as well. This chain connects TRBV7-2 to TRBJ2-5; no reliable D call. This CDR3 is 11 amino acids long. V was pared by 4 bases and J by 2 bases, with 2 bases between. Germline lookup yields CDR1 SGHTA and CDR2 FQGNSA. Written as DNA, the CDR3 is TGTGCCAGCAGCTCTCAAGAGACCCAGTACTTC. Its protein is CASSSQETQYF.

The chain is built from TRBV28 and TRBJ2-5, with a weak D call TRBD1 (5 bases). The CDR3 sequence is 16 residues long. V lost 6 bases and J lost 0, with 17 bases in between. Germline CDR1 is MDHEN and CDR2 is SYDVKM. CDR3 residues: CASRNVQGGDQETQYF. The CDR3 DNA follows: TGTGCCAGCAGAAACGTCCAGGGTGGGGACCAAGAGACCCAGTACTTC. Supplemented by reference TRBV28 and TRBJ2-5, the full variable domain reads DVKVTQSSRYLVKRTGEKVFLECVQDMDHENMFWYRQDPGLGLRLIYFSYDVKMKEKGDIPEGYSVSREKKERFSLILESASTNQTSMYLCASRNVQGGDQETQYFGPGTRLLVL.

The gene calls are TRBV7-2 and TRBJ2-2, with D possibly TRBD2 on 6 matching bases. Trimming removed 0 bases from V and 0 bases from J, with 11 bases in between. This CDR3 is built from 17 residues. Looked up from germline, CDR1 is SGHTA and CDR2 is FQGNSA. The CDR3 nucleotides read TGTGCCAGCAGCTTAGCGGGGACTTCCGCGAACACCGGGGAGCTGTTTTTT. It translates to CASSLAGTSANTGELFF.

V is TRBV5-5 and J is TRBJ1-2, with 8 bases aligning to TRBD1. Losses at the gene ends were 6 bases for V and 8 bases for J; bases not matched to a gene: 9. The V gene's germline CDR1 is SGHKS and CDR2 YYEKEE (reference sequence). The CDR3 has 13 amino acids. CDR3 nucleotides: TGTGCCAGCAACCCGGAGACAGGGGTAGGCTACACCTTC. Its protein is CASNPETGVGYTF.

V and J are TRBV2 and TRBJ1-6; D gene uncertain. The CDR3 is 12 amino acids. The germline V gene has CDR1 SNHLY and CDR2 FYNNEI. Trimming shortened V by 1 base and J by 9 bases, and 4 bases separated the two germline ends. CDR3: CASSEDGSPLHF. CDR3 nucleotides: TGTGCCAGCAGTGAAGACGGTTCACCCCTCCACTTT. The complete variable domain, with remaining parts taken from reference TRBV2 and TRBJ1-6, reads EPEVTQTPSHQVTQMGQEVILRCVPISNHLYFYWYRQILGQKVEFLVSFYNNEISEKSEIFDDQFSVERPDGSNFTLKIRSTKLEDSAMYFCASSEDGSPLHFGNGTRLTVT.

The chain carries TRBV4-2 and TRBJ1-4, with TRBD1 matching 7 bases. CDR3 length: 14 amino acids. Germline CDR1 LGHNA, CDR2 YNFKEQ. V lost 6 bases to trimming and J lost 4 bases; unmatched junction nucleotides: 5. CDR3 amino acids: CASRQGQLNEKLFF. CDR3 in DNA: TGTGCCAGCAGACAGGGACAGCTTAATGAAAAACTGTTTTTT.

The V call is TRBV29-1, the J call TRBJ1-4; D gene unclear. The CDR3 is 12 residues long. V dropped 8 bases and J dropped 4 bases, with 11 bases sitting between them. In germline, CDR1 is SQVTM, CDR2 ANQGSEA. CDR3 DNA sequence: TGCAGCCCTCGGGTCTTTAATGAAAAACTGTTTTTT. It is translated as CSPRVFNEKLFF.

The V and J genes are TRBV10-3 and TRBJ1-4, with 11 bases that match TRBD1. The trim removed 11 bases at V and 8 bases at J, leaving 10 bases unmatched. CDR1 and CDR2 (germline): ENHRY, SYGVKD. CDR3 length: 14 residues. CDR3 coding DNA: TGTGCCTCCGGCCGGGACAGGGGGATGGAAAAACTGTTTTTT. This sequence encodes CASGRDRGMEKLFF.

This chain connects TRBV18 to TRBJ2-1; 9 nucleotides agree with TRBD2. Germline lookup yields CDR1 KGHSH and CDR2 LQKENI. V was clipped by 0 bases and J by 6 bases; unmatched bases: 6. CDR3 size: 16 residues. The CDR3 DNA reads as TGTGCCAGCTCACCACCGGGGCTAGCGGGGCCCAATGAGCAGTTCTTC. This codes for CASSPPGLAGPNEQFF.

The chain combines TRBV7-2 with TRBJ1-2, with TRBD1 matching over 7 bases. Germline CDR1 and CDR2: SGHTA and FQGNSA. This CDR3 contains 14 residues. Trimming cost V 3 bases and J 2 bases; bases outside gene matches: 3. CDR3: CASSFATGNYGYTF. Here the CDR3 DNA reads TGTGCCAGCAGCTTCGCGACAGGGAACTATGGCTACACCTTC.

CDR3 amino acids: CAISETGQGANTGELFF. The CDR3 nucleotides are TGTGCCATCAGTGAGACCGGACAGGGGGCGAACACCGGGGAGCTGTTTTTT. The J gene is TRBJ2-2, the V gene TRBV10-3; TRBD1 aligns across 10 bases. Trimming at V came to 2 bases and at J to 0 bases, leaving 3 bases not matched to a gene. CDR3 length: 17 residues. Germline V lookup: CDR1 ENHRY, CDR2 SYGVKD.

CDR3: CASSSTANTEAFF. Written as DNA, the CDR3 is TGTGCCAGCAGCTCTACAGCGAACACTGAAGCTTTCTTT. The gene calls are TRBV11-1 and TRBJ1-1; D gene unclear. The CDR3 spans 13 residues. Between the trimmed V and J ends, which lost 4 bases and 1 base, there was a span of 7 bases. From germline, CDR1 is SGHAT and CDR2 FQDESV (reference sequence).

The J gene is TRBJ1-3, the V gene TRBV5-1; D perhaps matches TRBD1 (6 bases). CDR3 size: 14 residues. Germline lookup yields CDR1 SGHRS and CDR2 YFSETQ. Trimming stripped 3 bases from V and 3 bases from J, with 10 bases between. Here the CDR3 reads CASSWGQGGNTIYF. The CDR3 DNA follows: TGCGCCAGCAGCTGGGGACAAGGTGGAAACACCATATATTTT.

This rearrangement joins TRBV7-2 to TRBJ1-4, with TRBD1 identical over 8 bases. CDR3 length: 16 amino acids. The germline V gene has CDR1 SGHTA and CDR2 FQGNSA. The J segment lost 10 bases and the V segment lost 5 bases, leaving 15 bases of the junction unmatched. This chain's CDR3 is CASSTPGQVLMSKLFF. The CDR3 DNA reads TGTGCCAGCAGCACCCCGGGACAGGTTTTGATGTCAAAACTGTTTTTT.

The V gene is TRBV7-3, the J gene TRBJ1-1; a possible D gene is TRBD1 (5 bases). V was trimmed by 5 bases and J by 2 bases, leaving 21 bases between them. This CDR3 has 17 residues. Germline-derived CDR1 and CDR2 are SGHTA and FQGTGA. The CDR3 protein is CASSNPKDQGLNTEAFF. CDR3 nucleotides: TGTGCCAGCAGCAACCCCAAGGATCAGGGACTAAACACTGAAGCTTTCTTT.

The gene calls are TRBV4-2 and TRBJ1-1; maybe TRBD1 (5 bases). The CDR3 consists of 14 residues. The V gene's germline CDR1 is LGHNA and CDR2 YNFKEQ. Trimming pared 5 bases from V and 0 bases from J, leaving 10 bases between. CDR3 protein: CASSLARVNTEAFF. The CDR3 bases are TGTGCCAGCAGCTTAGCCAGGGTGAACACTGAAGCTTTCTTT.

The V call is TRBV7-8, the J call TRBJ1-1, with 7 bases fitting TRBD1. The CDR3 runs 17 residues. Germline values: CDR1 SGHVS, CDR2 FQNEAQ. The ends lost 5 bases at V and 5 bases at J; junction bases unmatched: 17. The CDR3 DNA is TGTGCCAGCAGCCCACGACTAAAACAGGGGCGGTGGACTGAAGCTTTCTTT. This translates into CASSPRLKQGRWTEAFF.

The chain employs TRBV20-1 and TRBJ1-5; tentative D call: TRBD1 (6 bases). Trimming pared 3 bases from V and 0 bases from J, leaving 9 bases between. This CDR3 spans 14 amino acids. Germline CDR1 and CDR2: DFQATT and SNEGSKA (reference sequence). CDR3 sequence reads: CSASSGASNQPQHF. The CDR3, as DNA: TGCAGTGCTAGTTCAGGGGCTAGCAATCAGCCCCAGCATTTT.

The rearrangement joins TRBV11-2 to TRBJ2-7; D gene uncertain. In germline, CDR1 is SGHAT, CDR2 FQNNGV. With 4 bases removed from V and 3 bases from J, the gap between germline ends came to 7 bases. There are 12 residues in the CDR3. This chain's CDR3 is CASSYTVYEQYF. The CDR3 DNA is TGTGCCAGCAGCTATACAGTCTACGAGCAGTACTTC.

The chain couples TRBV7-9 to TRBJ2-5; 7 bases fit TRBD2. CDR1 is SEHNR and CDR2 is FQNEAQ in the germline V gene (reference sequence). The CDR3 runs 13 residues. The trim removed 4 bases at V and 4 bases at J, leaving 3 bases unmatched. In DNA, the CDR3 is TGTGCCAGCAGCTACGGGAGGCGAGAGACCCAGTACTTC. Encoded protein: CASSYGRRETQYF.

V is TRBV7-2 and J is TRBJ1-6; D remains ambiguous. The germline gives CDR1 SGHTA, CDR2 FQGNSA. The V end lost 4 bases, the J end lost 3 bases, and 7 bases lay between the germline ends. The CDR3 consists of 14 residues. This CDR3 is CASSSEYYNSPLHF. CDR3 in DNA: TGTGCCAGCAGCTCGGAGTACTATAATTCACCCCTCCACTTT.